The 17 T cell receptor beta chains reported below all come from one sample, sequenced in a study of T cell repertoires in cytomegalovirus infection. No cognate antigen is known for these TCRs. Each CDR3 protein gets one entry after TCRdb re-called the reads with MiXCR. The sample lists under 500,000 distinct CDR3 sequences, 40% to 50% seen once, with around 45% in the top ten. The material was cultured PBMCs, obtained from culture after CMV antigen stimulation. The origin of the receptors is a human donor in good health (CMV status not recorded). Some clones in this sample may be carry-over from other donors' samples.

This chain uses TRBV6-1 with TRBJ2-7; D remains ambiguous. Germline V CDR1 and CDR2: MNHNS, SASEGT. Between the trimmed V and J ends, which lost 0 bases and 1 base, there was a span of 4 bases. This CDR3 has 13 amino acids. The CDR3, as DNA: TGTGCCAGCAGTGAAGCGAGGTCCTACGAGCAGTACTTC. This encodes CASSEARSYEQYF.

V is TRBV7-2 and J is TRBJ2-3; maybe TRBD2 (7 bases). Germline V CDR1 and CDR2: SGHTA, FQGNSA. CDR3 length: 17 residues. The ends were cut back, 1 base at V and 2 bases at J, with 16 bases in the middle. Here the CDR3 DNA reads TGTGCCAGCAGCTTAGGAGGGTGGGGGGGCGTCACAGATACGCAGTATTTT. Translated, it gives CASSLGGWGGVTDTQYF.

This clonotype was recorded at least ten times. V is TRBV7-2 and J is TRBJ1-3; 8 bases align to TRBD1. Germline V gene sequence: CDR1 SGHTA, CDR2 FQGNSA. The CDR3 is 15 amino acids. Trimming removed 2 bases from V and 9 bases from J; junction bases left unmatched: 9. The DNA for the CDR3 is TGTGCCAGCAGCTTAAGAAGGACAGGGTCGGGCACCATATATTTT. Residues: CASSLRRTGSGTIYF.

The genes are TRBV7-9 and TRBJ1-6; a possible D gene is TRBD1 (5 bases). V was trimmed by 8 bases and J by 8 bases, leaving 10 bases between them. CDR1 is SEHNR, CDR2 FQNEAQ, per germline (reference sequence). The CDR3 contains 12 residues. DNA of the CDR3: TGTGCCAGCGGACGGGGGGATTCACCCCTCCACTTT. Amino acids: CASGRGDSPLHF.

In this sample, this clonotype turned up a few times. This chain joins TRBV4-1 and TRBJ1-5; possibly TRBD1 for D (6 bases). The V and J ends lost 7 bases and 8 bases respectively, with 21 bases between them. The germline V gene encodes CDR1 MGHRA and CDR2 YSYEKL. The CDR3 is made up of 15 amino acids. The CDR3 DNA reads as TGCGCCAGCACACCGTCCGACAGGCCTCGTGAGCCCCAGCATTTT. As protein: CASTPSDRPREPQHF.

The rearrangement uses TRBV25-1 and TRBJ1-4; D remains ambiguous. The CDR3 has 14 amino acids. In germline, CDR1 is MGHDK, CDR2 SYGVNS. V lost 4 bases and J 5 bases, leaving 11 bases between the germline ends. CDR3 in amino acids: CASSALPFNEKLFF. The CDR3 DNA is TGTGCCAGCAGTGCTCTCCCCTTCAATGAAAAACTGTTTTTT.

The chain has TRBV29-1 and TRBJ2-1; 9 positions match TRBD1. This CDR3 has 14 residues. In germline, CDR1 is SQVTM, CDR2 ANQGSEA. V was pared by 6 bases and J by 4 bases, with 7 bases of the junction left unmatched. DNA of the CDR3: TGCAGCGTCCGGGGGACAGGGACTTACAATGAGCAGTTCTTC. This gives the protein CSVRGTGTYNEQFF.

This clonotype was seen only once. The V and J genes are TRBV7-2 and TRBJ2-3; tentatively, D is TRBD2 (5 bases). The CDR3 has 14 amino acids. Germline-derived CDR1 and CDR2 are SGHTA and FQGNSA. V was trimmed by 4 bases and J by 6 bases, leaving 14 bases between them. CDR3: CASSSIVGSDTQYF. CDR3 nucleotides: TGTGCCAGCAGCTCGATAGTGGGGAGCGATACGCAGTATTTT.

This clonotype appeared a few times. The V and J genes are TRBV7-2 and TRBJ2-5; D may correspond to TRBD1 or TRBD2 (5 bases each). V was trimmed by 5 bases and J by 8 bases, leaving 15 bases between them. The germline CDR1 and CDR2 sequences are SGHTA and FQGNSA. The CDR3 has 13 amino acids. The CDR3 reads CASSPGTRGTQYF. The CDR3 coding sequence is TGTGCCAGCAGCCCCGGGACCCGCGGAACCCAGTACTTC. The whole variable domain, filled in from reference TRBV7-2 and TRBJ2-5, reads GAGVSQSPSNKVTEKGKDVELRCDPISGHTALYWYRQSLGQGLEFLIYFQGNSAPDKSGLPSDRFSAERTGGSVSTLTIQRTQQEDSAVYLCASSPGTRGTQYFGPGTRLLVL.

This chain joins TRBV6-1 and TRBJ1-4; tentatively, D is TRBD1 (6 bases). The CDR3 consists of 15 residues. Germline CDR1 and CDR2: MNHNS and SASEGT. V lost 6 bases, J lost 6 bases, and 17 bases lay in between. CDR3 loop: CASSPGGAGDEKLFF. The CDR3 nucleotides are TGTGCCAGCAGCCCCGGGGGGGCGGGGGATGAAAAACTGTTTTTT.

This clonotype was observed a handful of times. The rearrangement joins TRBV6-5 to TRBJ1-1, with 7 bases matching TRBD1. The V and J ends lost 2 bases and 5 bases, in that order; junction bases with no gene match: 5. Germline CDR1 MNHEY, CDR2 SVGAGI. The CDR3 contains 14 residues. CDR3 DNA: TGTGCCAGCAGTTACAGACAGGGAACTACTGAAGCTTTCTTT. Translation: CASSYRQGTTEAFF.

This sequence joins TRBV6-2 or TRBV6-3 and TRBJ1-6; no reliable D call. This CDR3 region has 15 residues. Trimming took 3 bases from V and 10 from J, leaving 16 bases between them. In germline, CDR1 is MNHEY, CDR2 SVGEGT. The CDR3 DNA is TGTGCCAGCAGTTATATACAGCCCGGTGAATCACCCCTCCACTTT. Translated, it gives CASSYIQPGESPLHF.

V is TRBV6-6 and J is TRBJ2-3; unclear D gene. The CDR3 sequence is 19 residues long. V shed 2 bases and J shed 0 bases, with 21 bases lying between them. Germline CDR1 reads MNHNY; CDR2 reads SVGAGI (reference sequence). The CDR3 DNA reads as TGTGCCAGCAGTTACCCGATCGGCGGCAGAGCTTCTAGCACAGATACGCAGTATTTT. Its protein is CASSYPIGGRASSTDTQYF.

This clonotype has only a few counts. J is TRBJ2-2 and V is TRBV28; D ambiguous. V lost 4 bases and J 0 bases, leaving 3 bases between the germline ends. The CDR3 consists of 13 residues. Germline assignment: CDR1 MDHEN and CDR2 SYDVKM. For the CDR3, the DNA is TGTGCCAGCAGTTGGACGAACACCGGGGAGCTGTTTTTT. Translating gives CASSWTNTGELFF.

The genes are TRBV11-2 and TRBJ1-2; D call uncertain. Deletions cut 1 base from V and 3 bases from J, with 6 bases between. CDR1 and CDR2 (germline): SGHAT, FQNNGV. This CDR3 spans 13 amino acids. The CDR3: CASSLGHDYGYTF. CDR3 in DNA: TGTGCCAGCAGCTTAGGACACGACTATGGCTACACCTTC.

This sequence joins TRBV11-2 and TRBJ2-1; D uncertain. This CDR3 contains 15 residues. The germline CDR1 and CDR2 sequences are SGHAT and FQNNGV. This CDR3 is CPHSPIWAPHNEQFF. The CDR3 nucleotides read TGTCCACACAGCCCTATCTGGGCCCCCCACAATGAGCAGTTCTTC.

The J gene is TRBJ2-4, the V gene TRBV11-2; D unclear. The CDR3 consists of 15 residues. Germline CDR1 is SGHAT and CDR2 is FQNNGV. The V end lost 3 bases, the J end lost 3 bases, and 12 bases lay between the germline ends. The CDR3 DNA follows: TGTGCCAGCAGCTTTATTACTACGGGCAAAAACATTCAGTACTTC. This translates into CASSFITTGKNIQYF. The entire variable domain, with the rest obtained from reference TRBV11-2 and TRBJ2-4, is as follows: EAGVAQSPRYKIIEKRQSVAFWCNPISGHATLYWYQQILGQGPKLLIQFQNNGVVDDSQLPKDRFSAERLKGVDSTLKIQPAKLEDSAVYLCASSFITTGKNIQYFGAGTRLSVL.